The clone carrying this TCR beta chain turned up a few times. Produced via immunoSEQ multiplex PCR; TCRdb's table is partial and in-frame only. Among 60,000 to 85,000 clones listed, over 70% were seen once. This sample is drawn from a study of OX40 agonist ivuxolimab in advanced cancers. Study overall: Age averaged 60 years (range about 23 to 80), and 82.7% were male.

The germline V gene encodes CDR1 SGHRS and CDR2 YFSETQ. CDR3 size: 17 residues. V lost 0 bases, J lost 1 base, and 1 base stayed unmatched. V is TRBV5-1 and J is TRBJ1-6, with 10 bases that match TRBD1. The TCR originated in an adult with an advanced solid tumor such as melanoma, head and neck, liver or kidney cancer. This sample comprised CD4+ or CD8+ T cells sorted from blood, obtained in a trial of the OX40 agonist ivuxolimab. The CDR3 is CASSLVGQGSYNSPLHF. The DNA of the CDR3 is TGCGCCAGCAGCTTGGTGGGACAGGGGTCCTATAATTCACCCCTCCACTTT.